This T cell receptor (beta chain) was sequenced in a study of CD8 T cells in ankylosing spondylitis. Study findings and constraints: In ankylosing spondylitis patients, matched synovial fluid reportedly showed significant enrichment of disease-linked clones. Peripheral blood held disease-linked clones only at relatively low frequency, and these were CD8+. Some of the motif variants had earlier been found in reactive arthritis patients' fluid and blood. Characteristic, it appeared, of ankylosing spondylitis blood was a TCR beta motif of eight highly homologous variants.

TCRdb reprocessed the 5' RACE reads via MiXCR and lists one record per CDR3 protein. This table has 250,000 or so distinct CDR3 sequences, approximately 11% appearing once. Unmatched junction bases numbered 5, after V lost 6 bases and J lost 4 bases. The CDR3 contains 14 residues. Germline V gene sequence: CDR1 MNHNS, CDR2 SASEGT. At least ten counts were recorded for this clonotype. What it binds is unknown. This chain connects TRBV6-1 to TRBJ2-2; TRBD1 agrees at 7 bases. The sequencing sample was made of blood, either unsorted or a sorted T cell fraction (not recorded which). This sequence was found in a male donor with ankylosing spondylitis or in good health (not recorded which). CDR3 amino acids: CASSPDRATGELFF. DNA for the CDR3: TGTGCCAGCAGCCCTGACAGGGCCACCGGGGAGCTGTTTTTT.